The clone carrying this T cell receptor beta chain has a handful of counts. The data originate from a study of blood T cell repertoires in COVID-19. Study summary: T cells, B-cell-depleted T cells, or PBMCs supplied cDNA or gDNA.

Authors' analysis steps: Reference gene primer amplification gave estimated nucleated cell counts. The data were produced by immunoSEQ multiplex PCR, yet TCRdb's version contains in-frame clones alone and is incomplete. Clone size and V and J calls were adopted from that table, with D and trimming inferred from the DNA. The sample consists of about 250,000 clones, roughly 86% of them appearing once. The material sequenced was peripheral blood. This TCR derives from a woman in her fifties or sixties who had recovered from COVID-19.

In nucleotides, the CDR3 is TGCGCCAGCAGCTTGGAAGGTCGGGGTGAAAAACTGTTTTTT. Translated: CASSLEGRGEKLFF. The genes are TRBV5-1 and TRBJ1-4; D remains unclear. Germline V gene lookup returns CDR1 SGHRS and CDR2 YFSETQ. Trimming cost V 0 bases and J 7 bases, with 10 bases left between them. This CDR3 spans 14 amino acids.